One sample yielded the 20 T cell receptor beta chains listed below, sequenced in a study of T cell responses to AZD1222 COVID-19 vaccine. TCRdb's table, derived via immunoSEQ multiplex PCR, lists solely in-frame clones and lacks some. The sample has under 95,000 clones; around 89% are singletons. This specimen was peripheral blood, taken on day 0 of AZD1222 vaccination. All receptors derive from an adult in good health.

This chain uses TRBV28 with TRBJ1-4, with a weak D call TRBD1 (6 bases). The germline gives CDR1 MDHEN, CDR2 SYDVKM. The germline V and J ends were trimmed by 2 bases and 0 bases, with 10 bases remaining between them. The CDR3 is 16 amino acids. CDR3 in amino acids: CASSLLQGATNEKLFF. CDR3 DNA: TGTGCCAGCAGTTTACTACAGGGCGCAACTAATGAAAAACTGTTTTTT. The variable domain in full, with the rest retrieved from reference TRBV28 and TRBJ1-4, is DVKVTQSSRYLVKRTGEKVFLECVQDMDHENMFWYRQDPGLGLRLIYFSYDVKMKEKGDIPEGYSVSREKKERFSLILESASTNQTSMYLCASSLLQGATNEKLFFGSGTQLSVL.

The chain employs TRBV9 and TRBJ1-3; D ambiguous. Trimming took off 0 bases at V and 0 bases at J, with 7 bases between the two ends. Per germline, CDR1 SGDLS and CDR2 YYNGEE. CDR3 length: 15 amino acids. The CDR3, as DNA: TGTGCCAGCAGCGTAGCGGGAGTCTCTGGAAACACCATATATTTT. Its translation: CASSVAGVSGNTIYF.

The CDR3: CATSDFGGSLTNEQFF. The CDR3 DNA is TGTGCCACCAGTGATTTTGGGGGGTCCCTAACAAATGAGCAGTTCTTC. The chain has TRBV24-1 and TRBJ2-1; the D gene is possibly TRBD2 (6 bases). Germline V gives CDR1 KGHDR, CDR2 SFDVKD. Between the trimmed V and J ends, which lost 1 base and 7 bases, there was a span of 16 bases. This CDR3 region has 16 residues.

V is TRBV4-1 and J is TRBJ2-5; D uncertain. There are 13 residues in the CDR3. Germline lookup yields CDR1 MGHRA and CDR2 YSYEKL. The V end was cut by 0 bases, the J end by 5 bases, with 7 bases between. The CDR3 region has the DNA TGCGCCAGCAGCCAAGATATTGCGGAGACCCAGTACTTC. Amino acid sequence: CASSQDIAETQYF.

V and J are TRBV4-3 and TRBJ1-1; D uncertain. Germline values: CDR1 LGHNA, CDR2 YSLEER. Trimming left V 0 bases short and J 4 bases short, with 21 bases between. The CDR3 sequence is 18 residues long. The CDR3 spells CASSQDGAVGGEATEAFF. CDR3 DNA: TGCGCCAGCAGCCAAGATGGCGCGGTGGGCGGTGAGGCCACTGAAGCTTTCTTT.

This chain links TRBV29-1 with TRBJ2-2; 8 bases map to TRBD1. The CDR3 runs 16 residues. CDR1 is SQVTM and CDR2 is ANQGSEA in the germline V gene. V trimming: 4 bases; J trimming: 4 bases; junction bases outside the gene matches: 11. Written as DNA, the CDR3 is TGCAGCGTTGGACTCGGGACAGGAGTTTTCACCGGGGAGCTGTTTTTT. This translates into CSVGLGTGVFTGELFF.

The chain links TRBV6-2 or TRBV6-3 to TRBJ1-1; unclear D gene. The germline V gene encodes CDR1 MNHEY and CDR2 SVGEGT. V lost 0 bases and J lost 1, with 9 bases in between. The CDR3 length is 15 residues. CDR3 in amino acids: CASSYSQITNTEAFF. The CDR3 DNA reads as TGTGCCAGCAGTTACTCCCAGATTACGAACACTGAAGCTTTCTTT.

This chain uses TRBV2 with TRBJ1-1, with D unresolved. V dropped 6 bases and J dropped 1 base, with 15 bases sitting between them. The CDR3 has 15 residues. The germline V gene has CDR1 SNHLY and CDR2 FYNNEI. The CDR3 sequence: CASSPGLLTNTEAFF. The CDR3 DNA sequence: TGTGCCAGCAGCCCGGGTCTTCTAACGAACACTGAAGCTTTCTTT.

The CDR3 loop reads CASSPYTGPTGELFF. Here the CDR3 DNA reads TGCGCCAGCAGCCCCTATACCGGCCCTACCGGGGAGCTGTTTTTT. The V call is TRBV5-1, the J call TRBJ2-2, with unresolved D. With 4 bases removed from V and 5 bases from J, the gap between germline ends came to 15 bases. Germline V gene data show CDR1 as SGHRS and CDR2 as YFSETQ. The CDR3 sequence is 15 residues long.

This chain uses TRBV2 with TRBJ2-5; D uncertain. Germline V gene sequence: CDR1 SNHLY, CDR2 FYNNEI. The CDR3 spans 14 residues. Trimming pared 6 bases from V and 1 base from J, leaving 12 bases between. CDR3 in amino acids: CASRLHESQETQYF. The DNA of the CDR3 is TGTGCCAGCAGGTTACATGAGAGCCAAGAGACCCAGTACTTC.

The chain carries TRBV30 and TRBJ2-2; 8 nucleotides align to TRBD1. J was trimmed by 4 bases and V by 7 bases; bases with no gene match: 8. Germline loops: CDR1 GTSNPN, CDR2 SVGIG (reference sequence). CDR3 length: 14 residues. The CDR3 DNA sequence: TGTGCCTTTCACAGGGGGTCGGGCACCGGGGAGCTGTTTTTT. Its translation: CAFHRGSGTGELFF.

V gene TRBV5-1 combines with J gene TRBJ1-3; no reliable D call. The germline V and J ends were trimmed by 4 bases and 0 bases, with 8 bases remaining between them. CDR1 is SGHRS, CDR2 YFSETQ, per germline. The length of the CDR3 is 14 residues. CDR3 sequence (DNA): TGCGCCAGCAGCCCGGTCCTCTCTGGAAACACCATATATTTT. Amino acid sequence: CASSPVLSGNTIYF.

The chain carries TRBV6-2 or TRBV6-3 and TRBJ1-1; D is uncertain. Germline V gene lookup returns CDR1 MNHEY and CDR2 SVGEGT. V was cut by 4 bases and J by 1 base, with 7 bases left in between. The CDR3 contains 13 residues. The CDR3 loop reads CASSWSENTEAFF. Here the CDR3 DNA reads TGTGCCAGCAGTTGGTCAGAGAACACTGAAGCTTTCTTT.

This clone has more than one count but fewer than ten. The rearrangement uses TRBV29-1 and TRBJ1-1; 10 bases match TRBD1. V lost 6 bases to trimming and J lost 4 bases; unmatched junction nucleotides: 17. CDR1 is SQVTM and CDR2 is ANQGSEA in the germline V gene. This CDR3 region has 17 residues. The CDR3 nucleotides read TGCAGCGTATATCTCCACCGGGACAGGGGTATAGGCACTGAAGCTTTCTTT. Translated: CSVYLHRDRGIGTEAFF.

The chain joins TRBV18 to TRBJ1-1, with D perhaps TRBD1 (5 bases). Germline lookup yields CDR1 KGHSH and CDR2 LQKENI. The length of the CDR3 is 13 residues. Trimming stripped 10 bases from V and 0 bases from J, with 12 bases between. CDR3 protein: CATQGGVNTEAFF. As DNA, the CDR3 is TGTGCCACCCAGGGCGGGGTGAACACTGAAGCTTTCTTT. Looking up the rest from reference TRBV18 and TRBJ1-1 gives the full variable domain: NAGVMQNPRHLVRRRGQEARLRCSPMKGHSHVYWYRQLPEEGLKFMVYLQKENIIDESGMPKERFSAEFPKEGPSILRIQQVVRGDSAAYFCATQGGVNTEAFFGQGTRLTVV.

The rearrangement links TRBV27 to TRBJ2-1; TRBD2 aligns across 8 bases. After removal of 5 bases from V and 0 bases from J, the junction contained 15 bases not matched to a gene. The CDR3 has 19 amino acids. CDR1 is MNHEY, CDR2 SMNVEV, per germline (reference sequence). CDR3 in DNA: TGTGCCAGCAGTAGCACGGGACTAGTCGGCCCTAGCTCCTACAATGAGCAGTTCTTC. Encoded protein: CASSSTGLVGPSSYNEQFF.

The chain links TRBV30 to TRBJ2-5; 9 nucleotides align to TRBD2. The CDR3 has 13 residues. J lost 5 bases, V lost 4 bases, and 5 bases had no gene match. Germline values: CDR1 GTSNPN, CDR2 SVGIG (reference sequence). CDR3 coding DNA: TGTGCCTGGACAGGACTAGCGTTGGAGACCCAGTACTTC. Encoded protein: CAWTGLALETQYF. The full variable domain, in which reference TRBV30 and TRBJ2-5 provide the parts outside the CDR3, is SQTIHQWPATLVQPVGSPLSLECTVEGTSNPNLYWYRQAAGRGLQLLFYSVGIGQISSEVPQNLSASRPQDRQFILSSKKLLLSDSGFYLCAWTGLALETQYFGPGTRLLVL.

This chain links TRBV27 with TRBJ1-6; 8 nucleotides align to TRBD1. Germline assignment: CDR1 MNHEY and CDR2 SMNVEV (reference sequence). The CDR3 contains 14 residues. V lost 2 bases, J lost 8 bases, and 2 bases stayed unmatched. CDR3 DNA sequence: TGTGCCAGCAGTTTAGGGACAGGAGATTCACCCCTCCACTTT. It yields the protein CASSLGTGDSPLHF.

V usage is TRBV4-3 and J usage is TRBJ2-2; tentatively, D is TRBD2 (5 bases). The CDR3 spans 16 residues. CDR1 and CDR2 (germline): LGHNA, YSLEER. Trimming removed 0 bases at V and 1 base at J, with 9 bases between. CDR3 sequence: CASSQERVRNTGELFF. CDR3 sequence (DNA): TGCGCCAGCAGCCAAGAGAGGGTCAGGAACACCGGGGAGCTGTTTTTT.

The CDR3 coding sequence is TGTGCCAGCAGCTCACGACAGGGGACTTACGAGCAGTACTTC. Protein sequence: CASSSRQGTYEQYF. The chain combines TRBV7-9 with TRBJ2-7; 8 bases match TRBD1. V trimming: 4 bases; J trimming: 4 bases; junction bases outside the gene matches: 6. The CDR3 runs to 14 residues. CDR1 and CDR2 (germline): SEHNR, FQNEAQ (reference sequence).